This T cell receptor beta chain was documented in a study of blood T cells in healthy people across ages. At least 6 micrograms of total RNA were extracted per sample. Study-wide results and caveats: As naive T cell percentage varied, TCR beta diversity correlated strongly with it. Among long-lived donors, naive CD4+ cells were more numerous and diversity higher than in aged donors. With age, beta diversity per million T cells declined roughly linearly, significantly by approximately 40.

The CDR3 runs 15 residues. The germline gives CDR1 SEHNR, CDR2 FQNEAQ (reference sequence). Points on this clonotype: Its target is unknown. A read error may account for a junction end that differs from germline.

Primed by a sample-barcoded 5' primer and a J-beta primer mix, a second PCR proceeded for roughly 6 to 12 cycles. One entry per CDR3 protein, called by TCRdb with MiXCR from the 5' RACE reads. The sample records around 1,800,000 distinct CDR3 sequences, 30% to 40% being singletons. The V call is TRBV7-9, the J call TRBJ2-2, with D unclear. The sequencing input was blood. The source is a human donor in good health. The chain's CDR3 is CACSLVQPNTGELFF. The CDR3 DNA is TGTGCCTGCAGCTTAGTCCAACCGAACACCGGGGAGCTGTTTTTT. Full variable domain (rest looked up from reference TRBV7-9 and TRBJ2-2): DTGVSQNPRHKITKRGQNVTFRCDPISEHNRLYWYRQTLGQGPEFLTYFQNEAQLEKSRLLSDRFSAERPKGSFSTLEIQRTEQGDSAMYLCACSLVQPNTGELFFGEGSRLTVL.